This T cell receptor beta chain comes out of a study of immune evolution from preneoplasia to lung adenocarcinoma. Study background: HLA loss of heterozygosity: roughly 7.5% AIS, approximately 15% MIA, over 25% ADC, none AAH. Study-wide points: Compared with EGFR-mutant or double wild-type lesions, KRAS-mutant nodules were more clonal. Top clone share appeared to fall from AAH through AIS, MIA, adenocarcinoma.

Clones were read by immunoSEQ multiplex PCR, and TCRdb kept only the in-frame ones, dropping some. The sample records some 4,600 clones, about four fifths being singletons. Trimming left V 5 bases short and J 4 bases short, with 14 bases between. CDR1 is MNHEY, CDR2 SMNVEV, per germline (reference sequence). CDR3 length equals 15 residues. Remarks on this clone: Its antigen is currently unknown.

Patient tissue came from resections in Japan or China, 2014–2017. The sequencing input was FFPE invasive lung adenocarcinoma tissue. The receptor was isolated from a person aged 40 to 65 with lung adenocarcinoma. Some clones in this sample may be carry-over from other donors' samples. The genes are TRBV27 and TRBJ2-2; the D gene is possibly TRBD1 (6 bases). CDR3 bases: TGTGCCAGCAGTATTCGCGGACAGACCACCGGGGAGCTGTTTTTT. It yields the protein CASSIRGQTTGELFF.